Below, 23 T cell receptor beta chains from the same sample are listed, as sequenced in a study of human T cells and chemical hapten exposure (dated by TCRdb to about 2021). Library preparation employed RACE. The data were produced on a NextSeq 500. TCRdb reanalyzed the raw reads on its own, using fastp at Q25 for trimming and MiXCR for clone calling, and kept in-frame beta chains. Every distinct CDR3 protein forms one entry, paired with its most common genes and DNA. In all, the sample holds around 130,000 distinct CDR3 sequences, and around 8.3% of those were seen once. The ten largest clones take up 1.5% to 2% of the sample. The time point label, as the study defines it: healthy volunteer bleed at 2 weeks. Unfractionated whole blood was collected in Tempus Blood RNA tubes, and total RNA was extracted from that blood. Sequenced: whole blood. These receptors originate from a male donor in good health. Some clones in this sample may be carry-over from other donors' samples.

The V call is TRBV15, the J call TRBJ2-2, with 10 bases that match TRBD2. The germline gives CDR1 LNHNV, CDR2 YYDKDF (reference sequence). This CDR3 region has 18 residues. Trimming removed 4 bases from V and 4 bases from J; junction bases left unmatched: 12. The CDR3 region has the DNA TGTGCCACCAGCACAGACTCGGGGCTAGCGGGGGTCACCGGGGAGCTGTTTTTT. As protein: CATSTDSGLAGVTGELFF.

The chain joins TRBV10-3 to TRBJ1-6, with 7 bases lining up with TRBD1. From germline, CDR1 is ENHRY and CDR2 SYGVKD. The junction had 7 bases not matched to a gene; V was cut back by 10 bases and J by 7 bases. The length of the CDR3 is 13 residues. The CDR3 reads CATQGEVNSPLHF. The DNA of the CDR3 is TGTGCCACGCAGGGGGAGGTGAATTCACCCCTCCACTTT.

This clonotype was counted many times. In DNA form, the CDR3 reads TGCGCCAGCAGCCAAGATTACAGGGGCCCTTACAATGAGCAGTTCTTC. Protein product: CASSQDYRGPYNEQFF. The J gene is TRBJ2-1, the V gene TRBV4-3; TRBD1 agrees at 7 bases. CDR1 and CDR2 (germline): LGHNA, YSLEER. The V gene end was trimmed by 0 bases and the J gene end by 4 bases; junction bases not matched to a gene: 6. The CDR3 runs 16 residues.

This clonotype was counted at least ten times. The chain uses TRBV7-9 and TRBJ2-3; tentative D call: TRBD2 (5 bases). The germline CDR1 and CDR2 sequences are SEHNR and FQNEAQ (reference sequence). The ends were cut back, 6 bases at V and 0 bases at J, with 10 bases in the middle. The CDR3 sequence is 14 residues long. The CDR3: CASSTPGSTDTQYF. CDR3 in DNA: TGTGCCAGCAGTACACCGGGAAGCACAGATACGCAGTATTTT.

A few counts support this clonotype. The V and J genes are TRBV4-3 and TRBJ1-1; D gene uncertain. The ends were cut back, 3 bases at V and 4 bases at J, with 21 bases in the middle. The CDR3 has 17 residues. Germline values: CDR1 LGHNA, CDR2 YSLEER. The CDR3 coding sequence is TGCGCCAGCAGCCAGTCGGTCCTGGGCGGGAAGAGCACTGAAGCTTTCTTT. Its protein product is CASSQSVLGGKSTEAFF.

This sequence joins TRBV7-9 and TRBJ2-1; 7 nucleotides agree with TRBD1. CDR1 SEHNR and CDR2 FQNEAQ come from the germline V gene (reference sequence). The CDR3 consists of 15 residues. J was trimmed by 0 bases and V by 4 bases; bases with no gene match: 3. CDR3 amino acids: CASSSRDSSYNEQFF. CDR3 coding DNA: TGTGCCAGCAGCTCTCGGGACAGCTCCTACAATGAGCAGTTCTTC.

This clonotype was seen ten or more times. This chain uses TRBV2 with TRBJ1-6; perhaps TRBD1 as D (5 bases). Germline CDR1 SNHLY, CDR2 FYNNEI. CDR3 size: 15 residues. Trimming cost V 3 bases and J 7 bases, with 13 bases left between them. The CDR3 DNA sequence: TGTGCCAGCAGTGACAGGGAAGCCTCCAATTCACCCCTCCACTTT. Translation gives CASSDREASNSPLHF.

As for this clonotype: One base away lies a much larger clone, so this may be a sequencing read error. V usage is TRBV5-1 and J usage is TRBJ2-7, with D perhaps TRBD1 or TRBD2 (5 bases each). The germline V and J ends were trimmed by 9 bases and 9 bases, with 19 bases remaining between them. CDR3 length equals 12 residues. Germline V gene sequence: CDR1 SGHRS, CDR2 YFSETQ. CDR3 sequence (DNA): TGCGCCATCTCCGGGGCAGACTCTGGGCAGTACTTC. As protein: CAISGADSGQYF. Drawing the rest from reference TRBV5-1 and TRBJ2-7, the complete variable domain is KAGVTQTPRYLIKTRGQQVTLSCSPISGHRSVSWYQQTPGQGLQFLFEYFSETQRNKGNFPGRFSGRQFSNSRSEMNVSTLELGDSALYLCAISGADSGQYFGPGTRLTVT.

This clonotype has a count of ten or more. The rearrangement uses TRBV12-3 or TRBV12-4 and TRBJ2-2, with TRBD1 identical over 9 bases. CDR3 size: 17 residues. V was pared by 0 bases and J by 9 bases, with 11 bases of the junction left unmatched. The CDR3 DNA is TGTGCCAGCAGTTTAGCGCTGGGACAGGGAATCGGCCGGGAGCTGTTTTTT. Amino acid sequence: CASSLALGQGIGRELFF.

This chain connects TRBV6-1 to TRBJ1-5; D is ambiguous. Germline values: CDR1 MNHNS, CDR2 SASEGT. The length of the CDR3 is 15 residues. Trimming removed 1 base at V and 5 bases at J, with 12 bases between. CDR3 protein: CASSEDWQVHQPQHF. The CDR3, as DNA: TGTGCCAGCAGTGAAGATTGGCAGGTGCATCAGCCCCAGCATTTT.

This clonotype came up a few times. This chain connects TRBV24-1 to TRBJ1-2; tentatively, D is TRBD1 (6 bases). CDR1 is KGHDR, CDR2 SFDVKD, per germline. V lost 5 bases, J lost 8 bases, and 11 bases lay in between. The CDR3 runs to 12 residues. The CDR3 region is CATSAQGKGYTF. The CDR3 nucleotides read TGTGCCACCAGTGCTCAGGGGAAAGGCTACACCTTC.

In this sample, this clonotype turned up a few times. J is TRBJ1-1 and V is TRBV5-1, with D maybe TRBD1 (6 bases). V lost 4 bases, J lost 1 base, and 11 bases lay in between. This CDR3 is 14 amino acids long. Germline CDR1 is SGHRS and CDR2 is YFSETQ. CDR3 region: CASSTETGNTEAFF. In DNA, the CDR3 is TGCGCCAGCAGCACAGAGACAGGGAACACTGAAGCTTTCTTT. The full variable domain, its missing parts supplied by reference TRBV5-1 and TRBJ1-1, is KAGVTQTPRYLIKTRGQQVTLSCSPISGHRSVSWYQQTPGQGLQFLFEYFSETQRNKGNFPGRFSGRQFSNSRSEMNVSTLELGDSALYLCASSTETGNTEAFFGQGTRLTVV.

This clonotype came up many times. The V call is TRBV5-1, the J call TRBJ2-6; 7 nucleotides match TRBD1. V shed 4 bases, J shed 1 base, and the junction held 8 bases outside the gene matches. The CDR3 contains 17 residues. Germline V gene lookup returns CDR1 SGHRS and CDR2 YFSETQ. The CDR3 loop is CASSDWDSLSGANVLTF. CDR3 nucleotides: TGCGCCAGCAGCGACTGGGACAGCCTTTCTGGGGCCAACGTCCTGACTTTC.

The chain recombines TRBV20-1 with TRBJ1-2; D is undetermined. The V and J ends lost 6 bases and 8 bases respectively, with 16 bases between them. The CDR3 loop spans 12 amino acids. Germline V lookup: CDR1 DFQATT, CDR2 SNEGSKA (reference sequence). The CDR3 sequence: CSARPPMVGYTF. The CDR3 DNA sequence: TGCAGTGCCCGGCCGCCTATGGTCGGCTACACCTTC.

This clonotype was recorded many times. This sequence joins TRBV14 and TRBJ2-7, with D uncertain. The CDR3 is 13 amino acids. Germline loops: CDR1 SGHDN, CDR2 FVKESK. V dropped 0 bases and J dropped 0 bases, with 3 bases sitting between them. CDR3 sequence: CASSQEYSYEQYF. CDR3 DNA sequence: TGTGCCAGCAGCCAAGAGTACTCCTACGAGCAGTACTTC.

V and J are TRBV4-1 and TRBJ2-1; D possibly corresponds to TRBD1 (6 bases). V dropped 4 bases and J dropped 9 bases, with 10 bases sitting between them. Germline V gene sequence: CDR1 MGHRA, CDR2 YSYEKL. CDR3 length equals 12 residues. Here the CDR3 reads CASSPVGGEQFF. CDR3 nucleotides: TGCGCCAGCAGCCCGGTAGGGGGTGAGCAGTTCTTC.

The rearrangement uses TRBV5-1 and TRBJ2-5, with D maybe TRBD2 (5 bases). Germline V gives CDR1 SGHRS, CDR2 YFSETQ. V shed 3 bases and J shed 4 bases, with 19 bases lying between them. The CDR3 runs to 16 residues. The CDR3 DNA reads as TGCGCCAGCAGCTGGAATGCGGGTCGGGCGGGAGAGACCCAGTACTTC. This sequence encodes CASSWNAGRAGETQYF.

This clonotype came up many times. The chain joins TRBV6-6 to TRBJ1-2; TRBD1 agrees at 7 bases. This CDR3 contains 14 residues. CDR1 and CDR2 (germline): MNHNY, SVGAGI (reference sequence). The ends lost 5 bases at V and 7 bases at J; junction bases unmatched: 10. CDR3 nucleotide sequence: TGTGCCAGCAGTACTACGACAGGGTCGGTTGGCTACACCTTC. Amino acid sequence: CASSTTTGSVGYTF.

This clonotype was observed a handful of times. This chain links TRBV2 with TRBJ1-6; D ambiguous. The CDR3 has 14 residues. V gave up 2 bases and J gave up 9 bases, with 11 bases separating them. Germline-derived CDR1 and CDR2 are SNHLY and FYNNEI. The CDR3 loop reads CASSEWGEGSPLHF. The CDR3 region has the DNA TGTGCCAGCAGTGAATGGGGTGAGGGTTCACCCCTCCACTTT.

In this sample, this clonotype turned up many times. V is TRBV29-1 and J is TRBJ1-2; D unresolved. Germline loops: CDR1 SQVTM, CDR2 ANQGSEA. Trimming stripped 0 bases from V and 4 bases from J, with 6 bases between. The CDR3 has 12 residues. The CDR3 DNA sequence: TGCAGCGTTGAAGATTTCATCTATGGCTACACCTTC. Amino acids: CSVEDFIYGYTF.

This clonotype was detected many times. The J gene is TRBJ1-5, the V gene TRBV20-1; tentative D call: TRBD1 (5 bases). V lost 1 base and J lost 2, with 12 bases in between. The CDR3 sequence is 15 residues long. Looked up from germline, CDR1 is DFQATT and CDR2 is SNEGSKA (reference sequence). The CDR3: CSARGDLRGNQPQHF. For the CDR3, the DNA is TGCAGTGCTAGAGGGGACCTCCGGGGCAATCAGCCCCAGCATTTT.

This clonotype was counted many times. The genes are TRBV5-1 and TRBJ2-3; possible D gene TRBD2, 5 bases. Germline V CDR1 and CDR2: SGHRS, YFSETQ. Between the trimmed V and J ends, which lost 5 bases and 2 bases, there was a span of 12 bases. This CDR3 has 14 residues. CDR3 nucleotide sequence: TGCGCCAGCAGGGAAGGGAGATCCACAGATACGCAGTATTTT. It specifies CASREGRSTDTQYF. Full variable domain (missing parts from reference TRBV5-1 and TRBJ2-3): KAGVTQTPRYLIKTRGQQVTLSCSPISGHRSVSWYQQTPGQGLQFLFEYFSETQRNKGNFPGRFSGRQFSNSRSEMNVSTLELGDSALYLCASREGRSTDTQYFGPGTRLTVL.

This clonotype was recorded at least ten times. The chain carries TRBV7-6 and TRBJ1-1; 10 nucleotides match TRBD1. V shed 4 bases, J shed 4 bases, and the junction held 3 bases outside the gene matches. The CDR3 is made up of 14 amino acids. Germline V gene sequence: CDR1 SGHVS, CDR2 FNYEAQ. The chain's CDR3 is CASSSGQGITEAFF. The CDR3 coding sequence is TGTGCCAGCAGCTCGGGACAGGGGATCACTGAAGCTTTCTTT.